This record covers a single T cell receptor (beta chain). Its antigen remains unidentified. No base qualities exist here, and no much larger clone lies one base off it. Libraries came from PCR. This sample was sequenced with an Illumina HiSeq 2500. To reduce PCR and sequencing biases, unique molecular identifiers were incorporated into the TCR beta cDNA libraries. Approximately 500,000 cDNA molecules were obtained for every 1 to 10 million input T cells, so each molecule roughly corresponded to one T cell. Patient libraries were prepared and sequenced with the same protocol used for the earlier healthy control dataset. Samples belonging to the same batch were prepared together, multiplexed and sequenced on a shared HiSeq lane. The original methods were these. Raw barcoded reads were processed with MIGEC, discarding single-read molecular identifier groups before consensus assembly and CDR3 extraction. VDJtools was used for post-analysis of the clonotype tables, and diversity was normalized by down-sampling every dataset to the size of the smallest sample. To correct batch-related cross-sample contamination, repertoire overlap clustering matched CDR3 amino acid sequences but not nucleotide sequences. The public reads were reanalyzed by TCRdb: fastp trimming at Q25, MiXCR alignment, in-frame beta chains only. One record per CDR3 amino acid sequence lists the most common genes and DNA. It is TCRdb's table, rather than the study itself, that gives the V and J calls and clone size. In this sample the table shows under 200,000 distinct CDR3 sequences, 30% to 45% of which occur a single time. The leading ten clones occupy 28% of the sample.

This sample was taken from a study of post-analysis software for immune sequencing data (dated by TCRdb to the mid-2010s). About the full investigation: Recorded disease courses included relapsing-remitting, secondary progressive and progressive-relapsing multiple sclerosis, with some patients lacking subtype annotation. Patient repertoires were compared against 11 previously published healthy control repertoires from donors aged roughly 6 to 26 years. A subset of samples was prepared in parallel using single-end sample barcoding, then pooled and co-amplified after Illumina adapter ligation.

The germline V gene (reference sequence) provides CDR1 DFQATT and CDR2 SNEGSKA. Taken from cysteine to phenylalanine, the CDR3 has 16 residues. Only CDR3 DNA remains: 48 bases, in frame from the first base. V ends up 5 bases short and J 6 bases short, with an unmatched junction base count of 12. The intended sense of this specimen's time point label: second blood draw from one MS patient after hematopoietic stem cell transplantation. To demonstrate the VDJtools post-analysis software, TCR beta repertoires were profiled from the peripheral blood of more than ten young patients with multiple sclerosis. The patients with multiple sclerosis were children and adolescents between about 6 and 17 years of age. Here is what the overall study found, with its caveats: Compared with controls, multiple sclerosis patients had significantly lower normalized Chao1 diversity, a finding suggesting substantial peripheral T-cell clonal expansion. Significantly higher frequencies in patients than in controls were found for roughly 5 TRBV segments, including TRBV5-6, TRBV5-1 and TRBV20-1. When samples were clustered directly using the F measure, samples prepared in the same batch co-clustered strongly, which prompted a batch-effect correction. The multiple sclerosis patient group was slightly younger than the control group.

The sequence derives from a girl aged 10 to 17 with multiple sclerosis. Donor details come from another sample of the same person, matched by shared clones. The V and J segments used are TRBV20-1 and TRBJ2-7, and TRBD2 matches 14 of the central bases. Here the sequenced sample was blood, taken after autologous hematopoietic stem cell transplantation. The CDR3 here reads CSAAGKTSGRVGEQYF. In nucleotides, the sequence is TGCAGTGCTGCGGGAAAGACTAGCGGGAGGGTAGGCGAGCAGTACTTC.